This TCR beta chain emerged from a study of PD-1 and CTLA-4 blockade in melanoma. Produced via immunoSEQ multiplex PCR; TCRdb's table is partial and in-frame only. The sample yields some 30,000 clones, about 87% seen once. The length of the CDR3 is 15 residues. The germline gives CDR1 GTSNPN, CDR2 SVGIG (reference sequence). J was trimmed by 8 bases and V by 2 bases; bases with no gene match: 12. The TCR originated in a human donor with melanoma. The sequenced sample was CD8+ T cells from peripheral blood, obtained from a patient given anti-PD-1 treatment. This sequence joins TRBV30 and TRBJ1-2, with 9 bases identical to TRBD1. CDR3 amino acids: CAWSPTGGAIKGYTF. CDR3 nucleotide sequence: TGTGCCTGGAGTCCAACAGGGGGCGCAATTAAGGGCTACACCTTC.